A selection of T cell receptor beta chains follows, all from one sample in a study of blood T cell repertoires in COVID-19. TCRdb's table, derived via immunoSEQ multiplex PCR, lists solely in-frame clones and lacks some. The repertoire consists of approximately 92,000 clones, with approximately 86% occurring once and the leading ten covering nearly 3.5%. Specimen: peripheral blood. These receptors were collected from a man aged 45-65 years with acute or convalescent COVID-19. The CDR3 runs from the conserved cysteine through the conserved F or W. D genes are given only for firm matches. Clone sizes are given selectively: once, few, many, or a class where the clone is expanded.

j_call: TRBJ1-1; d_call: -; v_call: TRBV19; cdr3_length: 14; clone_size: few; cdr3_aa: CASSMRELEAEAFF; cdr3_nt: TGTGCCAGTAGCATGCGGGAGCTGGAGGCTGAAGCTTTCTTT
j_call: TRBJ2-6; d_call: -; v_call: TRBV28; cdr3_length: 15; clone_size: -; cdr3_aa: CASSSQGSGANVLTF; cdr3_nt: TGTGCCAGCAGTTCCCAGGGTTCTGGGGCCAACGTCCTGACTTTC
j_call: TRBJ2-5; d_call: TRBD1; v_call: TRBV19; cdr3_length: 16; clone_size: -; cdr3_aa: CASSLGDRGFGETQYF; cdr3_nt: TGTGCCAGTAGTTTGGGGGACAGGGGGTTTGGGGAGACCCAGTACTTC
j_call: TRBJ2-1; d_call: TRBD2; v_call: TRBV18; cdr3_length: 14; clone_size: -; cdr3_aa: CASVTVAGGHEQFF; cdr3_nt: TGTGCCAGCGTTACAGTAGCGGGAGGCCATGAGCAGTTCTTC
j_call: TRBJ1-5; d_call: -; v_call: TRBV10-1; cdr3_length: 13; clone_size: -; cdr3_aa: CASSRGGNQPQHF; cdr3_nt: TGCGCCAGCAGCAGGGGCGGCAATCAGCCCCAGCATTTT
j_call: TRBJ2-7; d_call: -; v_call: TRBV5-4; cdr3_length: 12; clone_size: -; cdr3_aa: CASSSSSYEQYF; cdr3_nt: TGTGCCAGCAGCTCGTCTTCTTACGAGCAGTACTTC
j_call: TRBJ2-5; d_call: TRBD2; v_call: TRBV19; cdr3_length: 18; clone_size: -; cdr3_aa: CASSPTRPAAGVRETQYF; cdr3_nt: TGTGCCAGTAGCCCCACGAGGCCGGCAGCGGGGGTGCGGGAGACCCAGTACTTC
j_call: TRBJ2-5; d_call: -; v_call: TRBV7-9; cdr3_length: 12; clone_size: -; cdr3_aa: CASSLAQETQYF; cdr3_nt: TGTGCCAGCAGCTTAGCGCAGGAGACCCAGTACTTC
j_call: TRBJ2-7; d_call: TRBD2; v_call: TRBV5-4; cdr3_length: 16; clone_size: few; cdr3_aa: CASSLPSASGSYEQYF; cdr3_nt: TGTGCCAGCAGCCTCCCCTCGGCTAGCGGCTCCTACGAGCAGTACTTC
j_call: TRBJ1-2; d_call: TRBD1; v_call: TRBV30; cdr3_length: 11; clone_size: -; cdr3_aa: CAWTDRVGYTF; cdr3_nt: TGTGCCTGGACGGACAGGGTGGGCTACACCTTC
j_call: TRBJ1-2; d_call: -; v_call: TRBV30; cdr3_length: 13; clone_size: -; cdr3_aa: CAWSVQHNYGYTF; cdr3_nt: TGTGCCTGGAGTGTCCAACATAACTATGGCTACACCTTC
j_call: TRBJ2-1; d_call: TRBD2; v_call: TRBV4-2; cdr3_length: 21; clone_size: -; cdr3_aa: CASSQVFSGSSGFSSYNEQFF; cdr3_nt: TGTGCCAGCAGCCAAGTTTTTTCAGGCTCTAGCGGGTTTAGCTCCTACAATGAGCAGTTCTTC
j_call: TRBJ1-1; d_call: TRBD1; v_call: TRBV19; cdr3_length: 16; clone_size: -; cdr3_aa: CASSIFEDRPNTEAFF; cdr3_nt: TGTGCCAGTAGTATATTTGAGGACAGGCCGAACACTGAAGCTTTCTTT
j_call: TRBJ2-7; d_call: -; v_call: TRBV7-6; cdr3_length: 13; clone_size: -; cdr3_aa: CASSLQGGYEQYF; cdr3_nt: TGTGCCAGCAGCTTACAGGGTGGCTACGAGCAGTACTTC
j_call: TRBJ2-3; d_call: -; v_call: TRBV5-1; cdr3_length: 16; clone_size: -; cdr3_aa: CASTQTGGALTDTQYF; cdr3_nt: TGCGCCAGCACCCAAACGGGCGGGGCCCTCACAGATACGCAGTATTTT
j_call: TRBJ2-7; d_call: TRBD1; v_call: TRBV27; cdr3_length: 15; clone_size: -; cdr3_aa: CASSLFGQVQGEQYF; cdr3_nt: TGTGCCAGCAGTTTATTCGGACAGGTCCAAGGCGAGCAGTACTTC
j_call: TRBJ2-7; d_call: TRBD2; v_call: TRBV3-1/TRBV3-2; cdr3_length: 13; clone_size: -; cdr3_aa: CASSPREGYEQYF; cdr3_nt: TGTGCCAGCAGCCCAAGGGAGGGCTACGAGCAGTACTTC
j_call: TRBJ2-1; d_call: TRBD2; v_call: TRBV2; cdr3_length: 15; clone_size: -; cdr3_aa: CASSASGSIYNEQFF; cdr3_nt: TGTGCCAGCAGCGCTAGCGGGTCAATCTACAATGAGCAGTTCTTC
j_call: TRBJ2-7; d_call: -; v_call: TRBV14; cdr3_length: 19; clone_size: -; cdr3_aa: CASSHPYLARVVLSYEQYF; cdr3_nt: TGTGCCAGCAGTCATCCGTACCTGGCCAGGGTTGTACTCTCCTACGAGCAGTACTTC
j_call: TRBJ1-1; d_call: TRBD1; v_call: TRBV28; cdr3_length: 14; clone_size: -; cdr3_aa: CASSFSGGWTEAFF; cdr3_nt: TGTGCCAGCAGTTTCTCAGGGGGCTGGACTGAAGCTTTCTTT